Reported below is one T cell receptor (beta chain). TCRdb fed the 5' RACE reads into MiXCR, producing one record per CDR3 protein. In the table there are roughly 99,000 distinct CDR3 sequences, more than 10% of which are singletons. CDR1 is MNHNS, CDR2 SASEGT, per germline. J was trimmed by 0 bases and V by 5 bases; bases with no gene match: 8. The length of the CDR3 is 17 residues. The data were obtained in a study of early T cells in non-severe SARS-CoV-2 infection. The chain recombines TRBV6-1 with TRBJ1-5, with 9 bases identical to TRBD1. Sequencing used whole blood, obtained at baseline. The sequence came from an adult who was a healthcare worker with PCR-confirmed SARS-CoV-2 infection or an uninfected control (not recorded which). The CDR3 loop is CASSPLWTGVSNQPQHF. The CDR3 coding sequence is TGTGCCAGCAGTCCATTATGGACAGGGGTTAGCAATCAGCCCCAGCATTTT.